The following is a T cell receptor beta chain sequence with its context. Original methodology: Reference gene primer amplification in the assay estimated nucleated cell counts. Here immunoSEQ multiplex PCR was the method, and the copy in TCRdb shows in-frame clones only, minus some. V, J and clone size were drawn from that table, and D and trimming were deduced from the DNA. Among under 130,000 clones listed, roughly 69% were seen once. The data derive from a study of blood T cell repertoires in COVID-19. Study-level information: The United States, Italy and Spain were the sources of the acute and convalescent COVID-19 samples.

Sample: peripheral blood. The TCR originated in an older man with acute or convalescent COVID-19.

In nucleotides, the CDR3 is TGCAGCATCGGGCGGGGTAGAGATACGCAGTATTTT. Translating gives CSIGRGRDTQYF. The chain joins TRBV29-1 to TRBJ2-3; tentative D call: TRBD2 (6 bases). CDR1 is SQVTM and CDR2 is ANQGSEA in the germline V gene. CDR3 size: 12 residues. The V gene lost 8 bases and the J gene lost 5 bases, with 14 bases spanning the gap.